One and the same sample provided the 16 T cell receptor beta chains below, sequenced in a study of post-analysis software for immune sequencing data. Study conclusions and caveats: With TRBV5-6, TRBV5-1 and TRBV20-1 included, 4 to 6 TRBV segments were more frequent in patients than in controls.

Unique molecular identifiers featured in each of the TCR beta cDNA libraries. In TCRdb, the PCR reads were re-called with MiXCR into one record per CDR3 protein. The sample holds approximately 730,000 distinct CDR3 sequences, around 45% seen once. What these receptors recognize is not known. Sequencing was performed on blood. These receptors were obtained from a girl under 18 with multiple sclerosis.

This chain joins TRBV20-1 and TRBJ2-5, with D possibly called TRBD1 or TRBD2 (5 bases each). Germline CDR1 and CDR2: DFQATT and SNEGSKA (reference sequence). The CDR3 extends over 14 amino acids. The V and J ends lost 0 bases and 2 bases respectively, with 10 bases between them. As DNA, the CDR3 is TGCAGTGCTAGAGATCCTGGGGGTCAAGAGACCCAGTACTTC. The encoded protein is CSARDPGGQETQYF.

J is TRBJ2-7 and V is TRBV29-1, with D perhaps matching TRBD1 or TRBD2 (6 bases each). There are 12 residues in the CDR3. The V gene lost 3 bases and the J gene lost 5 bases, with 11 bases spanning the gap. Looked up from germline, CDR1 is SQVTM and CDR2 is ANQGSEA. The DNA of the CDR3 is TGCAGCGTTGAGTGGGGGGCGGACGAGCAGTACTTC. Translation: CSVEWGADEQYF.

J is TRBJ2-2 and V is TRBV6-1, with D perhaps TRBD2 (6 bases). The V and J ends lost 6 bases and 3 bases respectively, with 29 bases between them. This CDR3 has 20 amino acids. The germline CDR1 and CDR2 sequences are MNHNS and SASEGT. The CDR3 protein is CASSPFSSATRWGDTGELFF. DNA for the CDR3: TGTGCCAGCAGCCCATTTTCTAGCGCGACCCGGTGGGGGGACACCGGGGAGCTGTTTTTT.

The chain recombines TRBV6-2 or TRBV6-3 with TRBJ1-5; TRBD1 matches 7 bases. Germline V gives CDR1 MNHEY, CDR2 SVGEGT. The CDR3 loop spans 15 amino acids. After removal of 6 bases from V and 7 bases from J, the junction contained 12 bases not matched to a gene. CDR3 loop: CASSPGQDSGQPQHF. The CDR3 coding sequence is TGTGCCAGCAGCCCAGGACAGGATTCGGGGCAGCCCCAGCATTTT.

This clonotype was observed a handful of times. V usage is TRBV5-1 and J usage is TRBJ2-1; weak D call: TRBD1 (6 bases). CDR3 size: 15 residues. The germline CDR1 and CDR2 sequences are SGHRS and YFSETQ. V shed 1 base and J shed 2 bases, with 10 bases lying between them. The DNA of the CDR3 is TGCGCCAGCAGCTTGAGGGACACCACCTACAATGAGCAGTTCTTC. Its protein is CASSLRDTTYNEQFF.

V and J are TRBV4-1 and TRBJ2-4; D ambiguous. The DNA end favors TRBJ2-7, so the J call may be wrong. Per the germline V gene, CDR1 is MGHRA and CDR2 is YSYEKL. The CDR3 consists of 14 residues. The CDR3 bases are TGCGCCAGCAGCCAAGATCCGGTGAACTTCGAGCAGTACTTC. It encodes CASSQDPVNFEQYF.

CDR3 protein: CASSPTSEQFF. Here the CDR3 DNA reads TGTGCCAGCAGCCCAACATCCGAGCAGTTCTTC. The chain is built from TRBV7-9 and TRBJ2-1, with unresolved D. V was shortened by 5 bases and J by 10 bases, with 9 bases between the two germline ends. The germline V gene has CDR1 SEHNR and CDR2 FQNEAQ (reference sequence). The CDR3 covers 11 residues.

This chain links TRBV5-1 with TRBJ2-2, with 9 nucleotides matching TRBD1. V was clipped by 6 bases and J by 3 bases; unmatched bases: 3. The germline V gene encodes CDR1 SGHRS and CDR2 YFSETQ. The CDR3 length is 14 residues. Here the CDR3 reads CASTRTGDTGELFF. The CDR3 DNA sequence: TGCGCCAGCACCCGGACAGGGGACACCGGGGAGCTGTTTTTT.

This chain links TRBV19 with TRBJ2-6, with D tentatively TRBD1 (5 bases). Germline V gene sequence: CDR1 LNHDA, CDR2 SQIVND (reference sequence). The CDR3 is made up of 15 amino acids. V lost 10 bases, J lost 2 bases, and 15 bases lay in between. The CDR3 nucleotides are TGTGCCACCACTGACAGCCGCGCTGGGGCCAACGTCCTGACTTTC. It codes for CATTDSRAGANVLTF.

The chain couples TRBV12-3 or TRBV12-4 to TRBJ2-3, with 12 bases lining up with TRBD2. With 8 bases clipped from V and 4 bases from J, the junction kept 4 bases outside the gene matches. The CDR3 extends over 14 amino acids. In nucleotides, the CDR3 is TGTGCCAGCCTGACTAGCGGGAGTCCAGATACGCAGTATTTT. It specifies CASLTSGSPDTQYF.

The chain has TRBV10-2 and TRBJ1-4; 8 positions agree with TRBD1. This CDR3 is built from 14 residues. Germline loops: CDR1 WSHSY, CDR2 SAAADI. V shed 4 bases, J shed 5 bases, and the junction held 3 bases outside the gene matches. The CDR3: CASSGRDRNEKLFF. The DNA for the CDR3 is TGCGCCAGCAGTGGAAGGGACAGGAATGAAAAACTGTTTTTT.

The table lists this clonotype with a few counts. This chain joins TRBV29-1 and TRBJ1-2; D may be TRBD1 (6 bases). Trimming removed 7 bases at V and 4 bases at J, with 13 bases between. Per the germline V gene, CDR1 is SQVTM and CDR2 is ANQGSEA. CDR3 length: 12 residues. The CDR3 DNA reads as TGCAGCGGGGACACAGGGTTCTATGGCTACACCTTC. This translates into CSGDTGFYGYTF.

This clonotype was counted between two and nine times. This sequence joins TRBV7-2 and TRBJ2-5; D perhaps matches TRBD2 (6 bases). Germline CDR1 SGHTA, CDR2 FQGNSA. CDR3 length: 16 amino acids. The ends were cut back, 5 bases at V and 5 bases at J, with 21 bases in the middle. CDR3: CASSPDSGTRSETQYF. The CDR3 coding sequence is TGTGCCAGCAGCCCGGATAGCGGAACAAGATCGGAGACCCAGTACTTC.

The chain combines TRBV6-1 with TRBJ2-1, with D perhaps matching TRBD1 (5 bases). Trimming left V 2 bases short and J 0 bases short, with 11 bases between. The CDR3 runs to 16 residues. Germline V CDR1 and CDR2: MNHNS, SASEGT. CDR3 sequence: CASSELLQGSYNEQFF. The DNA of the CDR3 is TGTGCCAGCAGTGAACTGCTTCAGGGCTCCTACAATGAGCAGTTCTTC.

The rearrangement links TRBV28 to TRBJ2-4, with 9 nucleotides matching TRBD1. TRBJ2-7 matches the DNA end more closely, so the J call is doubtful. The CDR3 is made up of 13 amino acids. Germline CDR1 MDHEN, CDR2 SYDVKM. The CDR3, as DNA: TGTGCCAGCAGTTTTGGGACAGGGCTCGAGCAGTACTTC. It yields the protein CASSFGTGLEQYF.

In this sample, this clonotype turned up a few times. This chain joins TRBV7-3 and TRBJ2-7; possible D gene TRBD1, 6 bases. This CDR3 spans 15 amino acids. Trimming removed 2 bases at V and 2 bases at J, with 13 bases between. In germline, CDR1 is SGHTA, CDR2 FQGTGA. The CDR3 DNA reads as TGTGCCAGCAGCTTAGAGGCCAACAGGGCCTACGAGCAGTACTTC. Protein product: CASSLEANRAYEQYF. The full variable domain, completed using reference TRBV7-3 and TRBJ2-7, is GAGVSQTPSNKVTEKGKYVELRCDPISGHTALYWYRQSLGQGPEFLIYFQGTGAADDSGLPNDRFFAVRPEGSVSTLKIQRTERGDSAVYLCASSLEANRAYEQYFGPGTRLTVT.